These 30 T cell receptor beta chains originate from one sample sequenced in a study of T-cell reconstitution after alpha-beta-depleted transplantation in children. The TCRbeta library incorporated unique molecular identifiers. TCRdb called the PCR reads again in MiXCR, with one record for every CDR3 protein. The sample lists under 850,000 distinct CDR3 sequences, around 13% occurring once. The starting material was PBMCs, obtained before TCRalphabeta/CD19-depleted stem cell transplant. Receptor source: a girl aged 2-10 years with congenital amegakaryocytic thrombocytopenia, due to receive a stem cell transplant.

This clonotype was seen at least ten times. This sequence joins TRBV5-6 and TRBJ2-7; D uncertain. The CDR3 loop spans 13 amino acids. Germline V gene data show CDR1 as SGHDT and CDR2 as YYEEEE. The V end lost 0 bases, the J end lost 5 bases, and 9 bases lay between the germline ends. DNA for the CDR3: TGTGCCAGCAGCTTGGGCTCATCCCACGAGCAGTACTTC. Amino acids: CASSLGSSHEQYF.

This clonotype was recorded many times. The chain has TRBV6-5 and TRBJ2-1, with D possibly being TRBD2 (6 bases). Per the germline V gene, CDR1 is MNHEY and CDR2 is SVGAGI. Trimming shortened V by 0 bases and J by 1 base, and 19 bases separated the two germline ends. This CDR3 is built from 19 residues. CDR3 in DNA: TGTGCCAGCAGTTACTCCCCTAGGAGGGCCTTCGGATCCTACAATGAGCAGTTCTTC. It codes for CASSYSPRRAFGSYNEQFF.

CDR3 region: CASSLVRGRRETQYF. As DNA, the CDR3 is TGCGCCAGCAGCTTGGTTCGCGGGAGACGGGAGACCCAGTACTTC. The chain couples TRBV5-1 to TRBJ2-5; TRBD2 matches 7 bases. CDR3 length: 15 residues. Germline CDR1 and CDR2: SGHRS and YFSETQ. Losses at the gene ends were 0 bases for V and 5 bases for J; bases not matched to a gene: 7.

On this clonotype itself: An end of the junction differs from the germline gene, which may be a read error. The rearrangement links TRBV11-1 to TRBJ2-1, with 12 bases identical to TRBD2. The germline gives CDR1 SGHAT, CDR2 FQDESV (reference sequence). The CDR3 contains 19 residues. In DNA form, the CDR3 reads TGTGCCAGCAGCCCTCCGGGACTAGCGGGCATATCCTCCTACAGTGAGCAGTTCTTC. This translates into CASSPPGLAGISSYSEQFF.

This clonotype was detected many times. V is TRBV20-1 and J is TRBJ2-5; TRBD2 agrees at 12 bases. There are 14 residues in the CDR3. The V segment lost 6 bases and the J segment 5 bases; nucleotides outside the gene matches: 7. Germline-derived CDR1 and CDR2 are DFQATT and SNEGSKA (reference sequence). The CDR3 sequence: CSALTSGSFETQYF. The DNA for the CDR3 is TGCAGTGCCCTGACTAGCGGGAGTTTCGAGACCCAGTACTTC.

The rearrangement joins TRBV5-5 to TRBJ2-3, with D unresolved. The V gene lost 1 base and the J gene lost 2 bases, with 8 bases spanning the gap. CDR3 length: 14 amino acids. CDR1 is SGHKS and CDR2 is YYEKEE in the germline V gene (reference sequence). CDR3 coding DNA: TGTGCCAGCAGCTTGCAACCCTACACAGATACGCAGTATTTT. Protein: CASSLQPYTDTQYF. The full variable domain, in which reference TRBV5-5 and TRBJ2-3 provide the parts outside the CDR3, is DAGVTQSPTHLIKTRGQQVTLRCSPISGHKSVSWYQQVLGQGPQFIFQYYEKEERGRGNFPDRFSARQFPNYSSELNVNALLLGDSALYLCASSLQPYTDTQYFGPGTRLTVL.

This clonotype was seen many times. The chain is built from TRBV12-3 or TRBV12-4 and TRBJ2-5; 7 bases align to TRBD1. After removal of 6 bases from V and 5 bases from J, the junction contained 15 bases not matched to a gene. The CDR3 runs to 16 residues. CDR3 loop: CASSLSTGVGSETQYF. The CDR3 nucleotides read TGTGCCAGCAGCTTAAGCACAGGGGTAGGATCGGAGACCCAGTACTTC.

There are a few counts of this clonotype. The chain combines TRBV7-2 with TRBJ2-1; 8 nucleotides agree with TRBD2. This CDR3 has 14 amino acids. The ends lost 8 bases at V and 7 bases at J; junction bases unmatched: 10. Germline assignment: CDR1 SGHTA and CDR2 FQGNSA. The CDR3 bases are TGTGCCAGCCATCGTAGCGGGAATTATAATGAGCAGTTCTTC. Translation: CASHRSGNYNEQFF.

This clonotype was picked up many times. The V call is TRBV28, the J call TRBJ1-5; 8 positions agree with TRBD1. With 6 bases clipped from V and 3 bases from J, the junction kept 7 bases outside the gene matches. Germline loops: CDR1 MDHEN, CDR2 SYDVKM. CDR3 length: 15 residues. The CDR3 nucleotides read TGTGCCAGCAGCCTCGACAGGGGTATCAATCAGCCCCAGCATTTT. This translates into CASSLDRGINQPQHF.

The V and J genes are TRBV5-2 and TRBJ2-1; whether TRBD2, the table's D call, matches the DNA was not checked. TRBV5-2 is annotated as a pseudogene. This CDR3 is built from 17 residues. CDR3 nucleotide sequence: TGTGCCAGCAACCATATGTTTACGGGACTAGACTACAATGAGCAGTTCTTC. This codes for CASNHMFTGLDYNEQFF.

The rearrangement uses TRBV5-1 and TRBJ2-1; D gene ambiguous. Trimming pared 5 bases from V and 4 bases from J, leaving 10 bases between. From germline, CDR1 is SGHRS and CDR2 YFSETQ. The CDR3 spans 13 residues. CDR3 sequence reads: CASRSDLYNEQFF. DNA for the CDR3: TGCGCCAGCAGGTCCGACTTGTACAATGAGCAGTTCTTC.

V is TRBV19 and J is TRBJ2-7; D assignment may be TRBD1 or TRBD2 (5 bases each). This CDR3 is 16 amino acids long. Germline CDR1 LNHDA, CDR2 SQIVND (reference sequence). Trimming shortened V by 3 bases and J by 3 bases, and 18 bases separated the two germline ends. The CDR3 DNA reads TGTGCCAGTAGTATCCCCTTCCGGGACGGGGACTACGAGCAGTACTTC. This codes for CASSIPFRDGDYEQYF.

This clonotype appeared a few times. The chain employs TRBV5-1 and TRBJ2-3; the D is unclear. CDR1 is SGHRS and CDR2 is YFSETQ in the germline V gene. The CDR3 is 15 amino acids. Trimming cost V 0 bases and J 4 bases, with 12 bases left between them. CDR3 sequence reads: CASSLGPRTADTQYF. As DNA, the CDR3 is TGCGCCAGCAGCTTGGGCCCCAGGACCGCAGATACGCAGTATTTT.

This clonotype was detected ten times or more. The V call is TRBV12-3 or TRBV12-4, the J call TRBJ2-5; D gene unclear. V lost 11 bases and J lost 2, with 9 bases in between. The CDR3 contains 11 residues. The CDR3 region is CAARRQETQYF. As DNA, the CDR3 is TGTGCCGCCAGACGTCAAGAGACCCAGTACTTC.

This clonotype was picked up many times. The chain links TRBV6-5 to TRBJ1-2, with a weak D call TRBD1 (5 bases). V was trimmed by 6 bases and J by 8 bases, leaving 10 bases between them. Germline CDR1 MNHEY, CDR2 SVGAGI. The CDR3 has 11 residues. CDR3 sequence: CASSQGGGYTF. The CDR3 DNA reads TGTGCCAGCAGCCAGGGAGGGGGCTACACCTTC.

Ten or more counts support this clonotype. The J gene is TRBJ2-7, the V gene TRBV27; D is ambiguous. V lost 6 bases, J lost 1 base, and 10 bases lay in between. The germline CDR1 and CDR2 sequences are MNHEY and SMNVEV (reference sequence). The length of the CDR3 is 13 residues. CDR3 nucleotide sequence: TGTGCCAGCAGAGGATCAGGTTCCTACGAGCAGTACTTC. Its translation: CASRGSGSYEQYF.

The V and J genes are TRBV7-8 and TRBJ2-7; TRBD2 is a possible D gene (5 bases). V dropped 5 bases and J dropped 6 bases, with 14 bases sitting between them. The V gene's germline CDR1 is SGHVS and CDR2 FQNEAQ. CDR3 length: 13 amino acids. The CDR3 nucleotides are TGTGCCAGCAGCGCTTCCGAGGGCCTCGAGCAGTACTTC. Encoded protein: CASSASEGLEQYF.

This clonotype was found many times. V usage is TRBV6-5 and J usage is TRBJ1-4; D gene ambiguous. Per the germline V gene, CDR1 is MNHEY and CDR2 is SVGAGI. V was trimmed by 6 bases and J by 6 bases, leaving 8 bases between them. CDR3 size: 12 residues. Here the CDR3 DNA reads TGTGCCAGCAGGCGCTCGGATGAAAAACTGTTTTTT. Translation gives CASRRSDEKLFF.

The table lists this clonotype with a few counts. The genes are TRBV7-9 and TRBJ2-5, with unresolved D. The length of the CDR3 is 12 residues. V lost 5 bases and J 4 bases, leaving 8 bases between the germline ends. CDR1 is SEHNR, CDR2 FQNEAQ, per germline (reference sequence). This CDR3 is CASSDRSETQYF. The CDR3 DNA is TGTGCCAGCAGCGACCGCTCAGAGACCCAGTACTTC.

In its sample, this clonotype was seen many times. The chain combines TRBV20-1 with TRBJ1-3; D remains unclear. In germline, CDR1 is DFQATT, CDR2 SNEGSKA (reference sequence). V lost 3 bases to trimming and J lost 2 bases, with 20 bases between them. This CDR3 is built from 17 residues. As DNA, the CDR3 is TGCAGTGCTAGGGTATCGCCCCCTAAGTTCCCTGGAAACACCATATATTTT. Translated: CSARVSPPKFPGNTIYF.

Many counts were recorded for this clonotype. The chain recombines TRBV7-2 with TRBJ2-7; D is uncertain. Looked up from germline, CDR1 is SGHTA and CDR2 is FQGNSA. Trimming cost V 9 bases and J 2 bases, with 20 bases left between them. This CDR3 is built from 15 residues. This chain's CDR3 is CASQPQAGAAYEQYF. In nucleotides, the CDR3 is TGTGCCAGTCAGCCTCAGGCAGGCGCCGCCTACGAGCAGTACTTC. The full variable domain, completed using reference TRBV7-2 and TRBJ2-7, is GAGVSQSPSNKVTEKGKDVELRCDPISGHTALYWYRQSLGQGLEFLIYFQGNSAPDKSGLPSDRFSAERTGGSVSTLTIQRTQQEDSAVYLCASQPQAGAAYEQYFGPGTRLTVT.

This clonotype was seen a handful of times. The rearrangement uses TRBV20-1 and TRBJ2-3, with 10 positions matching TRBD2. The CDR3 length is 13 residues. Germline V gives CDR1 DFQATT, CDR2 SNEGSKA (reference sequence). V dropped 5 bases and J dropped 5; count of bases not matched to a gene: 4. CDR3 in DNA: TGCAGTGCTGTACTAGCGGGAAAAGATACGCAGTATTTT. This sequence encodes CSAVLAGKDTQYF.

This clonotype was recorded a few times. CDR3 DNA: TGTGCCAGTAGTATAGGCCGGGGACAGGACCTCTACGAGCAGTACTTC. Encoded protein: CASSIGRGQDLYEQYF. V is TRBV19 and J is TRBJ2-7, with 8 positions matching TRBD1. Losses at the gene ends were 1 base for V and 3 bases for J; bases not matched to a gene: 8. Germline V gene data show CDR1 as LNHDA and CDR2 as SQIVND (reference sequence). The CDR3 loop spans 16 amino acids.

This sequence joins TRBV20-1 and TRBJ2-1; 8 bases agree with TRBD2. The CDR3 runs 17 residues. The germline CDR1 and CDR2 sequences are DFQATT and SNEGSKA (reference sequence). Losses at the gene ends were 1 base for V and 8 bases for J; bases not matched to a gene: 16. CDR3 bases: TGCAGTGCTAGAGTTGGTCCTCGGGAGGGCCTGTCGGATGAGCAGTTCTTC. Translating it yields CSARVGPREGLSDEQFF.

V and J are TRBV12-3 or TRBV12-4 and TRBJ1-1; D is perhaps TRBD1 (6 bases). The CDR3 is 15 residues long. Trimming pared 5 bases from V and 0 bases from J, leaving 13 bases between. The CDR3 nucleotides read TGTGCCAGCAGTCCGAGACAGGTCGTGAACACTGAAGCTTTCTTT. It specifies CASSPRQVVNTEAFF.

This clonotype was observed a few times. The chain employs TRBV24-1 and TRBJ2-3, with a weak D call TRBD1 (5 bases). The ends were cut back, 9 bases at V and 2 bases at J, with 14 bases in the middle. In germline, CDR1 is KGHDR, CDR2 SFDVKD. The CDR3 has 14 amino acids. The CDR3 coding sequence is TGTGCCACCGGGGCGCCGGACCCCACAGATACGCAGTATTTT. This gives the protein CATGAPDPTDTQYF.

This clonotype was recorded once. This chain joins TRBV7-8 and TRBJ2-2; D remains unclear. Germline V gene sequence: CDR1 SGHVS, CDR2 FQNEAQ. The V end was cut by 6 bases, the J end by 0 bases, with 14 bases between. CDR3 length: 16 amino acids. CDR3 amino acids: CASRQTRVPNTGELFF. DNA of the CDR3: TGTGCCAGCAGACAGACTCGGGTTCCGAACACCGGGGAGCTGTTTTTT.

This chain links TRBV6-1 with TRBJ2-4; 7 nucleotides line up with TRBD2. Losses at the gene ends were 0 bases for V and 0 bases for J; bases not matched to a gene: 14. The CDR3 sequence is 20 residues long. Germline V lookup: CDR1 MNHNS, CDR2 SASEGT. CDR3 in DNA: TGTGCCAGCAGTGAAGCGTTCGGGAGGCGAGGTAGTGAAGCCAAAAACATTCAGTACTTC. It codes for CASSEAFGRRGSEAKNIQYF.

This clonotype was recorded a few times. The V call is TRBV7-9, the J call TRBJ2-7, with D possibly being TRBD2 (6 bases). CDR3 size: 14 residues. Germline V gene lookup returns CDR1 SEHNR and CDR2 FQNEAQ (reference sequence). Trimming removed 6 bases at V and 2 bases at J, with 14 bases between. The CDR3 is CASSDGRGTYEQYF. CDR3 bases: TGTGCCAGCAGTGACGGGAGAGGGACCTACGAGCAGTACTTC. Drawing the rest from reference TRBV7-9 and TRBJ2-7, the complete variable domain is DTGVSQNPRHKITKRGQNVTFRCDPISEHNRLYWYRQTLGQGPEFLTYFQNEAQLEKSRLLSDRFSAERPKGSFSTLEIQRTEQGDSAMYLCASSDGRGTYEQYFGPGTRLTVT.

This clonotype was found many times. The CDR3 bases are TGCAGTGCTAGTACTAGCGGGAGGACCGGGGAGCTGTTTTTT. Translating it yields CSASTSGRTGELFF. The genes are TRBV20-1 and TRBJ2-2; 12 nucleotides agree with TRBD2. Germline V gene sequence: CDR1 DFQATT, CDR2 SNEGSKA (reference sequence). This CDR3 is built from 14 residues. J gave up 5 bases and V 3 bases, and 1 base lay outside the gene matches.